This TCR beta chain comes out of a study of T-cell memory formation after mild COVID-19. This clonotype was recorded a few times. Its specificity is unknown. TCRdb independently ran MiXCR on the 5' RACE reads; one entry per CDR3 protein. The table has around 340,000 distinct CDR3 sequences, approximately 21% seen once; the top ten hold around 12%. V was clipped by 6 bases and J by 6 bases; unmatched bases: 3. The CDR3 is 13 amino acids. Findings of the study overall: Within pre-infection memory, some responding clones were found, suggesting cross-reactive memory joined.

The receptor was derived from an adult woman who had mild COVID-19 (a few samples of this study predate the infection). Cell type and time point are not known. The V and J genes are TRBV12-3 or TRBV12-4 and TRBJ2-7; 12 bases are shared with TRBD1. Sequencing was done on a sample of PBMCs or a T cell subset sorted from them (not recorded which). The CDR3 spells CASSRDRGREQYF. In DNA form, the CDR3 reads TGTGCCAGCAGCCGGGACAGGGGGCGCGAGCAGTACTTC.